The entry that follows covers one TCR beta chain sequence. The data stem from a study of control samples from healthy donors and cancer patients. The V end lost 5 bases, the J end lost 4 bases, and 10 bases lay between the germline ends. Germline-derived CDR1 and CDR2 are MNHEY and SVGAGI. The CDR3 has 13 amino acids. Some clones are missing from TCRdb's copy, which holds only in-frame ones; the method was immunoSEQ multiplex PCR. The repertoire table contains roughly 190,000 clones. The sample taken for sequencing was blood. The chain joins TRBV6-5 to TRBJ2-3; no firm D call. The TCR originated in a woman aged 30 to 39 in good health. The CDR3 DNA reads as TGTGCCAGCAGTCAGTCTACGGCAGATACGCAGTATTTT. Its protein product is CASSQSTADTQYF.